This passage covers 22 T cell receptor beta chains from one sample sequenced in a study of blood T cell repertoires in COVID-19. This table comes from immunoSEQ multiplex PCR, and its TCRdb copy is limited to in-frame clones, with some not included. The sample shows around 300,000 clones, roughly 85% of them seen only once. What was sequenced was peripheral blood. The receptors originated from a human donor in a cohort sampled during active COVID-19.

In regard to this clone: At the DNA level, this CDR3 is encoded by other sequences in the same sample as well. V is TRBV7-3 and J is TRBJ2-3, with TRBD1 matching 12 bases. The V and J ends lost 5 bases and 6 bases, in that order; junction bases with no gene match: 3. Germline V lookup: CDR1 SGHTA, CDR2 FQGTGA. The CDR3 is 14 residues long. The CDR3 is CASSPGQGADTQYF. In DNA form, the CDR3 reads TGTGCCAGCAGCCCGGGACAGGGGGCTGATACGCAGTATTTT.

CDR3 coding DNA: TGTGCCACCAGTGCGGTGACAGGGTTTACAGATACGCAGTATTTT. Residues: CATSAVTGFTDTQYF. The V and J genes are TRBV24-1 and TRBJ2-3, with 7 bases identical to TRBD1. Per the germline V gene, CDR1 is KGHDR and CDR2 is SFDVKD. The CDR3 loop spans 15 amino acids. Germline trimming cut 5 bases from V and 3 bases from J; bases unmatched to any gene: 7.

The chain links TRBV6-5 to TRBJ1-1, with a possible D match to TRBD1 (6 bases). Germline CDR1 is MNHEY and CDR2 is SVGAGI. This CDR3 has 13 residues. The ends were cut back, 4 bases at V and 7 bases at J, with 13 bases in the middle. CDR3 in DNA: TGTGCCAGCAGTTTTACCGGACAGCGTGAAGCTTTCTTT. It encodes CASSFTGQREAFF.

The genes are TRBV7-9 and TRBJ2-6; possible D gene TRBD1, 6 bases. V was clipped by 1 base and J by 5 bases, with 9 bases between them. The length of the CDR3 is 15 residues. Germline assignment: CDR1 SEHNR and CDR2 FQNEAQ (reference sequence). The CDR3 DNA is TGTGCCAGCAGCTTAGAACAGGGTTGGGCCAACGTCCTGACTTTC. Translating gives CASSLEQGWANVLTF.

CDR3 nucleotides: TGTGCCAGCAGCTTGGTACGGAGAGGAGGAAGGTCCCGAGATACGCAGTATTTT. As protein: CASSLVRRGGRSRDTQYF. This chain uses TRBV5-6 with TRBJ2-3; TRBD2 might be the D (5 bases). The CDR3 has 18 amino acids. The germline V and J ends were trimmed by 0 bases and 5 bases, with 22 bases remaining between them. Germline-derived CDR1 and CDR2 are SGHDT and YYEEEE.

This rearrangement joins TRBV29-1 to TRBJ1-1; 7 positions agree with TRBD1. This CDR3 comprises 14 residues. Germline loops: CDR1 SQVTM, CDR2 ANQGSEA. Trimming removed 5 bases from V and 1 base from J; junction bases left unmatched: 7. Written as DNA, the CDR3 is TGCAGCGTTTACTCCGGGACAGCGAACACTGAAGCTTTCTTT. Translation gives CSVYSGTANTEAFF.

The rearrangement links TRBV6-5 to TRBJ2-7; perhaps TRBD1 as D (5 bases). Trimming removed 4 bases at V and 0 bases at J, with 7 bases between. Looked up from germline, CDR1 is MNHEY and CDR2 is SVGAGI. The CDR3 loop spans 13 amino acids. The CDR3 DNA is TGTGCCAGCAGTTCAGGGCCCTCCTACGAGCAGTACTTC. It translates to CASSSGPSYEQYF.

There are a few counts of this clone. The chain combines TRBV24-1 with TRBJ2-7; TRBD1 matches 8 bases. CDR3 length: 14 amino acids. CDR1 is KGHDR, CDR2 SFDVKD, per germline. V shed 3 bases, J shed 6 bases, and the junction held 6 bases outside the gene matches. This CDR3 reads CATSDVGQGSEQYF. CDR3 nucleotides: TGTGCCACCAGTGATGTTGGACAGGGCAGCGAGCAGTACTTC.

The V call is TRBV5-1, the J call TRBJ1-1; TRBD1 matches 10 bases. The germline V gene has CDR1 SGHRS and CDR2 YFSETQ. With V trimmed by 1 base and J by 3 bases, 6 bases remained unmatched. CDR3 length: 16 amino acids. CDR3 loop: CASSLWGGTGDTEAFF. The CDR3 nucleotides are TGCGCCAGCAGCTTGTGGGGTGGGACAGGGGACACTGAAGCTTTCTTT.

V usage is TRBV27 and J usage is TRBJ1-1, with a weak D call TRBD1 (6 bases). Germline V lookup: CDR1 MNHEY, CDR2 SMNVEV (reference sequence). This CDR3 comprises 14 residues. Trimming removed 6 bases at V and 3 bases at J, with 14 bases between. In DNA, the CDR3 is TGTGCCAGCAGCCAACAGGGACCTCACACTGAAGCTTTCTTT. This gives the protein CASSQQGPHTEAFF.

V gene TRBV11-2 combines with J gene TRBJ1-2; tentative D call: TRBD1 (5 bases). Germline assignment: CDR1 SGHAT and CDR2 FQNNGV. V lost 0 bases to trimming and J lost 3 bases, with 11 bases between them. The CDR3 is made up of 15 amino acids. The CDR3: CASSLDVRVDYGYTF. The DNA of the CDR3 is TGTGCCAGCAGCTTAGATGTCAGGGTAGACTATGGCTACACCTTC.

This chain links TRBV25-1 with TRBJ1-2; the D is unclear. CDR1 is MGHDK, CDR2 SYGVNS, per germline. Trimming stripped 3 bases from V and 2 bases from J, with 13 bases between. This CDR3 spans 15 amino acids. The DNA for the CDR3 is TGTGCCAGCAGTGACCCTAAGACTGGGAACTATGGCTACACCTTC. It yields the protein CASSDPKTGNYGYTF.

This chain's CDR3 is CASSSPSPVGEQYF. The CDR3 DNA follows: TGTGCCAGCAGCTCGCCAAGTCCGGTCGGCGAGCAGTACTTC. This chain uses TRBV13 with TRBJ2-7; D is unresolved. There are 14 residues in the CDR3. The germline V and J ends were trimmed by 4 bases and 6 bases, with 16 bases remaining between them. CDR1 and CDR2 (germline): PRHDT, FYEKMQ (reference sequence).

This chain links TRBV3-1 (or the pseudogene TRBV3-2) with TRBJ2-2; 12 bases map to TRBD2. Germline V gene sequence: CDR1 LGHDT, CDR2 YNNKEL (reference sequence). After removal of 3 bases from V and 1 base from J, the junction contained 3 bases not matched to a gene. The CDR3 extends over 17 amino acids. In DNA, the CDR3 is TGTGCCAGCAGCCACCCGGGACTAGCGGGGAACACCGGGGAGCTGTTTTTT. This codes for CASSHPGLAGNTGELFF.

The chain has TRBV18 and TRBJ2-7; D remains ambiguous. V was trimmed by 3 bases and J by 0 bases, leaving 12 bases between them. CDR1 and CDR2 from the germline V gene are KGHSH and LQKENI. CDR3 length: 15 residues. The CDR3 region has the DNA TGTGCCAGCTCACCCTACAGCTTTAGCTCCTACGAGCAGTACTTC. Its protein is CASSPYSFSSYEQYF.

The CDR3 loop reads CASSILQDNSPLHF. DNA of the CDR3: TGTGCCAGTAGTATTCTACAGGACAATTCACCCCTCCACTTT. The chain joins TRBV19 to TRBJ1-6; the D gene is possibly TRBD1 (5 bases). V lost 3 bases and J 7 bases, leaving 10 bases between the germline ends. Germline lookup yields CDR1 LNHDA and CDR2 SQIVND (reference sequence). The CDR3 totals 14 residues.

The J gene is TRBJ1-1, the V gene TRBV27; the match to TRBD1 covers 7 bases. The CDR3 totals 14 residues. V lost 5 bases, J lost 1 base, and 4 bases stayed unmatched. Germline lookup yields CDR1 MNHEY and CDR2 SMNVEV (reference sequence). The CDR3 sequence is CASSADRSNTEAFF. DNA for the CDR3: TGTGCCAGCAGTGCGGACAGGTCGAACACTGAAGCTTTCTTT.

This clone was counted a single time. The chain employs TRBV11-2 and TRBJ2-7, with D perhaps matching TRBD1 (5 bases). The CDR3 spans 13 residues. CDR1 and CDR2 from the germline V gene are SGHAT and FQNNGV. The V and J ends lost 4 bases and 5 bases respectively, with 12 bases between them. In nucleotides, the CDR3 is TGTGCCAGCAGCTACCCAGGGCCCCACGAGCAGTACTTC. Translating it yields CASSYPGPHEQYF.

The chain is built from TRBV12-3 or TRBV12-4 and TRBJ1-2, with D maybe TRBD1 (6 bases). The CDR3 consists of 13 residues. V lost 5 bases, J lost 7 bases, and 14 bases lay in between. CDR3 in DNA: TGTGCCAGCAGTCCCATTCCCAGGGGTGGCTACACCTTC. The encoded protein is CASSPIPRGGYTF.

The chain combines TRBV7-2 with TRBJ2-7, with D perhaps TRBD1 (5 bases). Trimming stripped 6 bases from V and 2 bases from J, with 11 bases between. This CDR3 has 13 residues. Germline CDR1 is SGHTA and CDR2 is FQGNSA. CDR3 amino acids: CASRLQATYEQYF. Here the CDR3 DNA reads TGTGCCAGCAGATTACAGGCCACCTACGAGCAGTACTTC.

This chain's CDR3 is CASSRLGQGEQYF. CDR3 sequence (DNA): TGTGCCAGCAGCAGACTTGGACAGGGCGAGCAGTACTTC. The V gene is TRBV12-3 or TRBV12-4, the J gene TRBJ2-7; TRBD1 aligns across 8 bases. The CDR3 consists of 13 residues. The trim removed 6 bases at V and 6 bases at J, leaving 7 bases unmatched.

Here the CDR3 DNA reads TGTGCCAGCAGTGAAGCGACAGAGACAGGGCGTGAAAAACTGTTTTTT. Encoded protein: CASSEATETGREKLFF. J is TRBJ1-4 and V is TRBV6-1, with 7 bases lining up with TRBD1. The CDR3 loop spans 16 amino acids. J gave up 7 bases and V 0 bases, and 8 bases lay outside the gene matches. Germline V gene lookup returns CDR1 MNHNS and CDR2 SASEGT.